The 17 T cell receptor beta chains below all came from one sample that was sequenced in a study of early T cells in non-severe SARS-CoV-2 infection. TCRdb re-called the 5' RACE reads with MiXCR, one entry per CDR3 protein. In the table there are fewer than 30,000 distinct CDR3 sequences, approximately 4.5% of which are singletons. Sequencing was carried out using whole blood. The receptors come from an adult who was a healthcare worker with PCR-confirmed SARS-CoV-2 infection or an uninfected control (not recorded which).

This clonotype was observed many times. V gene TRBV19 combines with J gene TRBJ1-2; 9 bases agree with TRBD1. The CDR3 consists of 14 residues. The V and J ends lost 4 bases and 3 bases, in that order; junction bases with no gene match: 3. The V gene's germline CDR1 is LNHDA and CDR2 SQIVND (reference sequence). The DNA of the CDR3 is TGTGCCAGTAGTAGGGGACAGGGCGACTATGGCTACACCTTC. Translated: CASSRGQGDYGYTF.

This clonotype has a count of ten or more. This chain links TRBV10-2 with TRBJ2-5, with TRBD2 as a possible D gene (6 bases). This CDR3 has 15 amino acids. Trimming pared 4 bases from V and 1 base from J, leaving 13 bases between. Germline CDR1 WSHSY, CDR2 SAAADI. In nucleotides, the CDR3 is TGCGCCAGCAGTGGGAGTAAGGAGGGCCAAGAGACCCAGTACTTC. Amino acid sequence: CASSGSKEGQETQYF.

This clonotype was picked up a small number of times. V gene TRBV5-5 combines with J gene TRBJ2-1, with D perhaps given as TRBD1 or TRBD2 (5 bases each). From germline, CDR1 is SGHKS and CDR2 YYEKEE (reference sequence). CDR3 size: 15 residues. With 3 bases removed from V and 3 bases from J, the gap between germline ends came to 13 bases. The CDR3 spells CASSSRLGVYNEQFF. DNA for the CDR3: TGTGCCAGCAGCTCCCGCTTGGGGGTCTACAATGAGCAGTTCTTC.

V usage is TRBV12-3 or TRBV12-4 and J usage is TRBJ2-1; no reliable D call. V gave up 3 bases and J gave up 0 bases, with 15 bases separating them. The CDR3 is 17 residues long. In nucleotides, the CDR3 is TGTGCCAGCAGTTTGGGTGGGCCCGAGAGCTCCTACAATGAGCAGTTCTTC. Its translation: CASSLGGPESSYNEQFF.

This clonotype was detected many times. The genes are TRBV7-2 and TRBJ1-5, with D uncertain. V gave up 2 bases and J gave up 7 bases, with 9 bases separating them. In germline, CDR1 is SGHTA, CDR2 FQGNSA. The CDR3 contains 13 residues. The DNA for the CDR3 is TGTGCCAGCAGCTTACTAAACGGACAGCCCCAGCATTTT. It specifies CASSLLNGQPQHF. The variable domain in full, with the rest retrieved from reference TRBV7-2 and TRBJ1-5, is GAGVSQSPSNKVTEKGKDVELRCDPISGHTALYWYRQSLGQGLEFLIYFQGNSAPDKSGLPSDRFSAERTGGSVSTLTIQRTQQEDSAVYLCASSLLNGQPQHFGDGTRLSIL.

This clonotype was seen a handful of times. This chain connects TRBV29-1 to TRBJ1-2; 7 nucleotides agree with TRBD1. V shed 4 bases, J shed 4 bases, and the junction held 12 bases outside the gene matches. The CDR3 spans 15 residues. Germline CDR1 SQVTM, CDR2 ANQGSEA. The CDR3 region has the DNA TGCAGCGTTGTGGATTCCGGGACAGCTGCCTATGGCTACACCTTC. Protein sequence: CSVVDSGTAAYGYTF.

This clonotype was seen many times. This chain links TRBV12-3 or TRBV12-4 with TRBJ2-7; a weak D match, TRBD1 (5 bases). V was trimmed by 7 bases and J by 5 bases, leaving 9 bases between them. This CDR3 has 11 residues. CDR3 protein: CASTLGDEQYF. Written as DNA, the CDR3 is TGTGCCAGCACCTTAGGGGACGAGCAGTACTTC.

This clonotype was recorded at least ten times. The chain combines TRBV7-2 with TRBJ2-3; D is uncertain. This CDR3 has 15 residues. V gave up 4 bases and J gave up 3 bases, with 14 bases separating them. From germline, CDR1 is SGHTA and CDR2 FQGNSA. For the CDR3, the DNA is TGTGCCAGCAGCTCGCAAGGTGGTAAGACAGATACGCAGTATTTT. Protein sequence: CASSSQGGKTDTQYF.

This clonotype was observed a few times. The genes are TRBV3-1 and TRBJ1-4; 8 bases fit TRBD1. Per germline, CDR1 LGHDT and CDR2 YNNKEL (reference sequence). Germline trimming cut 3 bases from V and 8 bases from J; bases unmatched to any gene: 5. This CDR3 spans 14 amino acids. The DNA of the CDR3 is TGTGCCAGCAGCCAGGACAGGGCGTTGGAAAAACTGTTTTTT. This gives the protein CASSQDRALEKLFF. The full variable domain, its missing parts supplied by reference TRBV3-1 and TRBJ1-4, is DTAVSQTPKYLVTQMGNDKSIKCEQNLGHDTMYWYKQDSKKFLKIMFSYNNKELIINETVPNRFSPKSPDKAHLNLHINSLELGDSAVYFCASSQDRALEKLFFGSGTQLSVL.

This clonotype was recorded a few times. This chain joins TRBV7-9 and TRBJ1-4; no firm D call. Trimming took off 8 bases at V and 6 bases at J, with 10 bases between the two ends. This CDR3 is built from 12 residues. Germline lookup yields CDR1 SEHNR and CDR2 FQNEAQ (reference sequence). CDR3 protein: CASAQFDEKLFF. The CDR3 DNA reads TGTGCCAGCGCCCAGTTTGATGAAAAACTGTTTTTT.

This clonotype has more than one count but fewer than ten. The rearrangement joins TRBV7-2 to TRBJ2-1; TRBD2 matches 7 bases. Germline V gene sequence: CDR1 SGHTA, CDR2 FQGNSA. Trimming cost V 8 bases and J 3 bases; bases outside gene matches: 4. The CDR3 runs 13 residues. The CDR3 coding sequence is TGTGCCAGCGGAAAGCGGGGCTACAATGAGCAGTTCTTC. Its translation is CASGKRGYNEQFF.

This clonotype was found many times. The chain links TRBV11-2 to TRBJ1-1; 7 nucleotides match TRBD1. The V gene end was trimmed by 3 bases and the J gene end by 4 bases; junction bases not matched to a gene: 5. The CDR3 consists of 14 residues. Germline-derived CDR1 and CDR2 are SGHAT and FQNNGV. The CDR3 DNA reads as TGTGCCAGCAGCTTCTCGACAGGGTCCACTGAAGCTTTCTTT. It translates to CASSFSTGSTEAFF. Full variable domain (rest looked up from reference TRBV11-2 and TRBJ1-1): EAGVAQSPRYKIIEKRQSVAFWCNPISGHATLYWYQQILGQGPKLLIQFQNNGVVDDSQLPKDRFSAERLKGVDSTLKIQPAKLEDSAVYLCASSFSTGSTEAFFGQGTRLTVV.

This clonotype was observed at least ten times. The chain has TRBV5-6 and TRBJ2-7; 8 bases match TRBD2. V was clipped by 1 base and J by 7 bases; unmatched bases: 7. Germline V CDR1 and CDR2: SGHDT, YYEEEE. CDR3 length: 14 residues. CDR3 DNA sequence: TGTGCCAGCAGCTTGCCAGCGGGAGCTGAGGAGCAGTACTTC. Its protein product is CASSLPAGAEEQYF.

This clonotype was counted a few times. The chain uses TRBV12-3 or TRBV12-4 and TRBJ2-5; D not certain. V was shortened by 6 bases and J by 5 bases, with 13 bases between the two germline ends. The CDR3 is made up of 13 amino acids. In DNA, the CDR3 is TGTGCCAGCAGAGACCGCAGCGTGGAGACCCAGTACTTC. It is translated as CASRDRSVETQYF.

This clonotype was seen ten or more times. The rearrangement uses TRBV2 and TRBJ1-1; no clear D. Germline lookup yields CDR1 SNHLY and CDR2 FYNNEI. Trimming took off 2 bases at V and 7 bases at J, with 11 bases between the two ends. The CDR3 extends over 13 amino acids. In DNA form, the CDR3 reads TGTGCCAGCAGTGAATTTTCGGGGTTTGAAGCTTTCTTT. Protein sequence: CASSEFSGFEAFF.

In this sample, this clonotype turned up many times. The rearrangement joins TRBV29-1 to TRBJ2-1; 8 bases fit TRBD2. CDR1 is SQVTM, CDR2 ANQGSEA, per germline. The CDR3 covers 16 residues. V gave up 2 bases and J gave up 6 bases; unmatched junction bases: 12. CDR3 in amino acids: CSVENIWRGVSNEQFF. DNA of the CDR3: TGCAGCGTTGAAAATATCTGGCGGGGGGTCTCCAATGAGCAGTTCTTC.

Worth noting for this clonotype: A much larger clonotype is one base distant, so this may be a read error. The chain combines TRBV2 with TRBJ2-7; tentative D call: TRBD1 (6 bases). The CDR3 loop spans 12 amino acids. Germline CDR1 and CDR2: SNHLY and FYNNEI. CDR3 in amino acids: CVSSVQGMKQYF. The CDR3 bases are TGTGTCAGCAGTGTGCAGGGGATGAAGCAGTACTTC.